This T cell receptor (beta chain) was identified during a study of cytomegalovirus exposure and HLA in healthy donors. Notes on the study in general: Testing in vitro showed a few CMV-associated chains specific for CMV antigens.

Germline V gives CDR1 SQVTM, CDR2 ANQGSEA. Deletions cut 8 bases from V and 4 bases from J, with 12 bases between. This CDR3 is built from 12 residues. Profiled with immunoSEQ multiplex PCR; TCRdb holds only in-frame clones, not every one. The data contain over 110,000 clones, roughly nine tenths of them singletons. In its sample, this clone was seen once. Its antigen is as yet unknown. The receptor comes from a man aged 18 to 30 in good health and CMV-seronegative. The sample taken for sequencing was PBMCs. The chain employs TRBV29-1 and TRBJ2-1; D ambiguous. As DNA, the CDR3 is TGCAGCACCCCTAGTGATTACAATGAGCAGTTCTTC. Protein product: CSTPSDYNEQFF.